This TCR beta chain appears in the sequencing data of a study of identical twins. Only a few counts were recorded for this clonotype. Antigen: not known. Study findings and constraints: For out-of-frame beta sequences, excess twin sharing was weaker. Models underestimated TCR alpha sharing (out-of-frame) in monozygotic twins.

It was template switching that added a universal primer site, and there were unique molecular identifiers on the cDNA. Each CDR3 protein gets one entry after TCRdb re-called the 5' RACE reads with MiXCR. Seen here are approximately 630,000 distinct CDR3 sequences, 7.1% observed once, and the top ten hold roughly 1.6%. Unmatched junction bases numbered 5, after V lost 5 bases and J lost 2 bases. The CDR3 length is 14 residues. The same data also went into a second study, on yellow fever vaccine responses in identical twins.

The specimen was PBMCs. This receptor was obtained from a woman under 30 in good health. V gene TRBV12-3 or TRBV12-4 combines with J gene TRBJ2-7; 8 bases are a match to TRBD2. CDR3 DNA: TGTGCCAGCAGTAAAGGACTAGCTCCCTACGAGCAGTACTTC. Its translation: CASSKGLAPYEQYF.